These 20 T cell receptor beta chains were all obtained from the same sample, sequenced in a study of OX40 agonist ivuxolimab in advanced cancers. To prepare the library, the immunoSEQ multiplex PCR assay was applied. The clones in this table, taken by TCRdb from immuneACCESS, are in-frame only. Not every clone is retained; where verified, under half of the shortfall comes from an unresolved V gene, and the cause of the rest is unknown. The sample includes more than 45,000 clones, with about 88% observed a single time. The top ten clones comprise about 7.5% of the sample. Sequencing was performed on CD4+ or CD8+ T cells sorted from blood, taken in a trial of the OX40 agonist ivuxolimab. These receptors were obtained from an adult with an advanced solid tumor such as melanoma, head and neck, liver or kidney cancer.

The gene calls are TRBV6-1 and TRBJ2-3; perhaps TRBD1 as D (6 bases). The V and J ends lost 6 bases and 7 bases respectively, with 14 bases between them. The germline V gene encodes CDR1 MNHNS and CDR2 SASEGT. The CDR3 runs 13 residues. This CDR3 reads CASSPTGTHTQYF. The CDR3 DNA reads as TGTGCCAGCAGCCCTACAGGGACCCATACGCAGTATTTT.

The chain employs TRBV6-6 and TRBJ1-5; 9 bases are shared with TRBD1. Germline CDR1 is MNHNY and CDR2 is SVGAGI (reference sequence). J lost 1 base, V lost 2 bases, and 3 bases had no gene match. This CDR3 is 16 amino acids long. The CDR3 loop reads CASSYQQGASNQPQHF. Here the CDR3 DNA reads TGTGCCAGCAGTTACCAACAGGGGGCAAGCAATCAGCCCCAGCATTTT.

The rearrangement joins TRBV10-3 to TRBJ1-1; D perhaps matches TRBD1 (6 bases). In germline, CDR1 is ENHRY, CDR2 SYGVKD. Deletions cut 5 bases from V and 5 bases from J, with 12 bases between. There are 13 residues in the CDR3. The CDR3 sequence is CAISSPGVTEAFF. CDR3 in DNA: TGTGCCATCAGTTCTCCAGGGGTAACTGAAGCTTTCTTT.

The CDR3 nucleotides are TGTGCCAGCAGCTTAGATCAGGACAGGGGTGAATTCTTC. It translates to CASSLDQDRGEFF. This chain connects TRBV11-2 to TRBJ2-1, with 9 nucleotides matching TRBD1. The CDR3 consists of 13 residues. With V trimmed by 0 bases and J by 16 bases, 7 bases remained unmatched. Germline values: CDR1 SGHAT, CDR2 FQNNGV.

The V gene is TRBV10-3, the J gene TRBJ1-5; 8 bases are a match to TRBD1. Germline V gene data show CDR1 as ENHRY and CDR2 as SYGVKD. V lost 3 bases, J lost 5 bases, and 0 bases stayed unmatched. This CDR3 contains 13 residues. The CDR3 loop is CAISDRGHQPQHF. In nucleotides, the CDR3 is TGTGCCATCAGTGACAGGGGGCATCAGCCCCAGCATTTT.

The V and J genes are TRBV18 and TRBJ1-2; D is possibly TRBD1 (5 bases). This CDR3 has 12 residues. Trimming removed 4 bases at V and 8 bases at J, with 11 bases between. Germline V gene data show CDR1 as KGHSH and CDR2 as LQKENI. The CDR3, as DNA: TGTGCCAGCTCACGAGGGGACGGGGGCTACACCTTC. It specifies CASSRGDGGYTF.

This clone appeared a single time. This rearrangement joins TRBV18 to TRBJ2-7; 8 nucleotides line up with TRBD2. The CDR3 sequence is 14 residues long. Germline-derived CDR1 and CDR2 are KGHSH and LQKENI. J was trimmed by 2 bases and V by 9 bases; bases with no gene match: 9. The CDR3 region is CASSILADTYEQYF. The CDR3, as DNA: TGTGCCAGTTCCATACTAGCGGATACCTACGAGCAGTACTTC. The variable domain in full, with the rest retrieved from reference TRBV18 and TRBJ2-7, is NAGVMQNPRHLVRRRGQEARLRCSPMKGHSHVYWYRQLPEEGLKFMVYLQKENIIDESGMPKERFSAEFPKEGPSILRIQQVVRGDSAAYFCASSILADTYEQYFGPGTRLTVT.

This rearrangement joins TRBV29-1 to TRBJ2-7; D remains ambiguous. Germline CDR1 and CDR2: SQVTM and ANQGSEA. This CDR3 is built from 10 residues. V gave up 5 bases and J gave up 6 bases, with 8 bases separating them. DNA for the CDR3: TGCAGCGTTTTGGTCGGCGAGCAGTACTTC. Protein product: CSVLVGEQYF.

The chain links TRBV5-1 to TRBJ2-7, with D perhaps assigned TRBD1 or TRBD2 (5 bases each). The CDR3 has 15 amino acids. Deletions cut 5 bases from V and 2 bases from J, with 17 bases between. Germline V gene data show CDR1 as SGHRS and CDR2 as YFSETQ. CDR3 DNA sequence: TGCGCCAGCAGACCGAGGGGCACCCTTACCTACGAGCAGTACTTC. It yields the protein CASRPRGTLTYEQYF.

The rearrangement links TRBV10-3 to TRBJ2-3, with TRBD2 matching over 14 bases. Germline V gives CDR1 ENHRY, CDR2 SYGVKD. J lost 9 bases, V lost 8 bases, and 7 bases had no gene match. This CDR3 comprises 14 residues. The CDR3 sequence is CAIGTSGSSYTQYF. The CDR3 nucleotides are TGTGCCATCGGGACTAGCGGGAGTTCGTACACGCAGTATTTT.

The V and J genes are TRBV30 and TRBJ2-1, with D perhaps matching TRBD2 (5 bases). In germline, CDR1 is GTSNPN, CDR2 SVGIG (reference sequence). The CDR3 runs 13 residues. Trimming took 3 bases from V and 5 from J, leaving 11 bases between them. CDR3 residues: CAWSRRADNEQFF. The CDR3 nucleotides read TGTGCCTGGAGCCGGCGGGCTGACAATGAGCAGTTCTTC.

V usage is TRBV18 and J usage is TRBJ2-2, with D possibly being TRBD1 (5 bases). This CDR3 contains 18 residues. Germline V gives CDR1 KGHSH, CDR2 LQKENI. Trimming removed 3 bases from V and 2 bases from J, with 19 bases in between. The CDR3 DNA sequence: TGTGCCAGCTCACCCCTCCCCCGTAGGACACTAAACACCGGGGAGCTGTTTTTT. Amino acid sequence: CASSPLPRRTLNTGELFF. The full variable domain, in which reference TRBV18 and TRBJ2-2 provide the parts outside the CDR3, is NAGVMQNPRHLVRRRGQEARLRCSPMKGHSHVYWYRQLPEEGLKFMVYLQKENIIDESGMPKERFSAEFPKEGPSILRIQQVVRGDSAAYFCASSPLPRRTLNTGELFFGEGSRLTVL.

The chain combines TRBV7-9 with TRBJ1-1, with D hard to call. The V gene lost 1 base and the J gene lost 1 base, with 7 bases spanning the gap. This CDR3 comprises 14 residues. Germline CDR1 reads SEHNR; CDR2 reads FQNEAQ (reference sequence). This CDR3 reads CASSLVAPNTEAFF. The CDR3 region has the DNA TGTGCCAGCAGCTTAGTGGCACCGAACACTGAAGCTTTCTTT.

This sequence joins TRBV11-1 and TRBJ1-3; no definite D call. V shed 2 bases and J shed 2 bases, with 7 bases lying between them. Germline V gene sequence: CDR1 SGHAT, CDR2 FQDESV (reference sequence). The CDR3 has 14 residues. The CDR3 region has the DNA TGTGCCAGCAGCTTATGGTATCCTGGAAACACCATATATTTT. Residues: CASSLWYPGNTIYF.

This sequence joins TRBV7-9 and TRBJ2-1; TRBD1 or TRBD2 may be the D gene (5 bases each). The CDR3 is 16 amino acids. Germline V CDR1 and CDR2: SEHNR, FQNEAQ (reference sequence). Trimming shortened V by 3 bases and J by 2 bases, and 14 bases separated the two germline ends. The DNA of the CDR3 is TGTGCCAGCAGCTTCCACCGTGGGACCACCTACAATGAGCAGTTCTTC. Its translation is CASSFHRGTTYNEQFF.

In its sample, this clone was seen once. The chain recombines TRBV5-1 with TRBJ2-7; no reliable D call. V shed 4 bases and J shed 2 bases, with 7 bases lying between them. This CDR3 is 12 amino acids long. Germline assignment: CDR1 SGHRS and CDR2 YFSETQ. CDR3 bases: TGCGCCAGCAGCGAGACACCCTACGAGCAGTACTTC. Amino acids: CASSETPYEQYF.

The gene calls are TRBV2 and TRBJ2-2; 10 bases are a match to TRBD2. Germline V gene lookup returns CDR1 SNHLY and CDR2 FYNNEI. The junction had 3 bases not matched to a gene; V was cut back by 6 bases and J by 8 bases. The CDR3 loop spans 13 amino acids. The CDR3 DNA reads TGTGCCAGCAGCCTAGCGGGAGTTGGGGAGCTGTTTTTT. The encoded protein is CASSLAGVGELFF.

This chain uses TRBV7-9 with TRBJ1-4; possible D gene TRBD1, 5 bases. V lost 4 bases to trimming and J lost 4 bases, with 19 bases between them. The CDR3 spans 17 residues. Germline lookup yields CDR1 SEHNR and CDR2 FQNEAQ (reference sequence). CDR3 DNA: TGTGCCAGCAGCTCAGGTGTATTTCCGAGGGGTAATGAAAAACTGTTTTTT. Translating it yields CASSSGVFPRGNEKLFF.

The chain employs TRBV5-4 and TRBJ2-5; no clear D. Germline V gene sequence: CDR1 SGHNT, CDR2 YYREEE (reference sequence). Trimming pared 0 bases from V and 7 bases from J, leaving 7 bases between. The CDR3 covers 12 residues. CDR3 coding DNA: TGTGCCAGCAGCTTGGATCTGGGGACCCAGTACTTC. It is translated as CASSLDLGTQYF.

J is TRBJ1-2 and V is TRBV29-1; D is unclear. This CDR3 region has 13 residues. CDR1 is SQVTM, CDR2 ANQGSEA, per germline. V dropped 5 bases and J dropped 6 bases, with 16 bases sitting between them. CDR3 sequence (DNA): TGCAGCGTTCCCCCAGACTCAGGAAATGGCTACACCTTC. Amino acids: CSVPPDSGNGYTF.